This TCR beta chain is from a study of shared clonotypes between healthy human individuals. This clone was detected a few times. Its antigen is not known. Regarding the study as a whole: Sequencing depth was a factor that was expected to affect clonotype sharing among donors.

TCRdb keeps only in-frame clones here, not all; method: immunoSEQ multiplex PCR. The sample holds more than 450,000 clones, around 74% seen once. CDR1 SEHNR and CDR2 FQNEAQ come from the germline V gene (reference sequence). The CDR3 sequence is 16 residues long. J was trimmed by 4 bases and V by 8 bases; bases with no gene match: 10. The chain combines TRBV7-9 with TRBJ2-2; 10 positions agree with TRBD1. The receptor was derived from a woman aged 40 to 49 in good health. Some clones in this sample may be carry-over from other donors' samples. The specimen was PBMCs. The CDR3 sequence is CASSGTGVGLTGELFF. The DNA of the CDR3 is TGTGCCAGCTCCGGGACAGGGGTCGGTCTCACCGGGGAGCTGTTTTTT.